This T cell receptor (beta chain) was sequenced for a study of shared T cell receptors in the human thymus. Germline-derived CDR1 and CDR2 are GTSNPN and SVGIG (reference sequence). This CDR3 has 12 residues. V lost 4 bases to trimming and J lost 5 bases; unmatched junction nucleotides: 3. TCRdb keeps only in-frame clones here, not all; method: immunoSEQ multiplex PCR. This table holds some 660,000 clones, over 75% found once. The same data also contributed to another study, on human thymus T cells. That paper notes: Among the donors, all were healthy Finnish infants having corrective surgery for congenital heart defects. The study used thymus tissue resected during corrective heart surgery. V and J genes seemed to be used with bias in thymic and blood repertoires. What related research reported was that thymic repertoires overlapped highly among unrelated individuals.

This TCR was recovered from a boy younger than two with a congenital heart defect. Sequencing was done on a sample of thymocytes. The chain carries TRBV30 and TRBJ2-3; 7 bases fit TRBD1. CDR3 sequence reads: CAWKDREDTQYF. The CDR3 DNA is TGTGCCTGGAAAGACAGGGAAGATACGCAGTATTTT.